The clone carrying this T cell receptor beta chain was detected only a few times. Its antigen is unidentified. This sample is drawn from a study of T cell repertoires in cytomegalovirus infection. In the study overall: Carrying CMV and the relevant HLA type showed in public TCR beta signatures.

TCRdb re-derived calls from the reads in MiXCR, one entry per CDR3 protein. The sample lists about 230,000 distinct CDR3 sequences, approximately 22% occurring once. Study-wide findings and caveats: HLA-C-restricted TCR beta clonotypes specific for CMV led the ex vivo response.

Germline lookup yields CDR1 SNHLY and CDR2 FYNNEI. The germline V and J ends were trimmed by 2 bases and 2 bases, with 14 bases remaining between them. This CDR3 has 16 residues. This chain links TRBV2 with TRBJ2-3; D remains unclear. The sequence came from a human donor in good health (CMV status not recorded). Some clones in this sample may be carry-over from other donors' samples. Sequenced sample: CD8+ T cells from PBMCs. The CDR3 here is CASSESSATVTDTQYF. CDR3 DNA sequence: TGTGCCAGCAGTGAATCGTCAGCGACCGTCACAGATACGCAGTATTTT.